These T cell receptor beta chains were read from a single sample in a study of shared clonotypes between healthy human individuals. The protocol was immunoSEQ multiplex PCR, while the TCRdb copy is restricted to in-frame clones and leaves out a portion. Of about 480,000 clones listed, 79% were seen once; the top ten hold approximately 13%. Material for sequencing was PBMCs. The receptors were gathered from a woman in her 40s in good health. Some clones in this sample may be carry-over from other donors' samples. Each CDR3 is given with its conserved first and last residue. D genes are given only for firm matches. Only some rows state a clone size, as once, few, many or a class for expanded clones.

j_gene,d_gene,abundance,v_gene,CDR3nt,CDR3aa
TRBJ2-3,TRBD2,-,TRBV6-4,TGTGCCAGCAGTGACAGGGGAGGGGAAGATACGCAGTATTTT,CASSDRGGEDTQYF
TRBJ2-3,-,-,TRBV18,TGTGCCAGCTCACCCGAGAGAGGGGCCCCAGATACGCAGTATTTT,CASSPERGAPDTQYF
TRBJ2-2,-,-,TRBV2,TGTGCCAGCATGATCACCGGGGAGCTGTTTTTT,CASMITGELFF
TRBJ2-1,TRBD2,-,TRBV7-8,TGTGCCAGCAACTCGCCCGGGACTAGAAAGTTCTTC,CASNSPGTRKFF
TRBJ1-5,-,-,TRBV6-1,TGTGCCAGCAGTGAAATCTGGGGGCAGCCCCAGCATTTT,CASSEIWGQPQHF
TRBJ1-5,-,-,TRBV19,TGTGCCAGTAGTATAGCTGCACAGCTTGGGAATCAGCCCCAGCATTTT,CASSIAAQLGNQPQHF
TRBJ2-1,TRBD2,-,TRBV13,TGTGCCAGCAGCGACAGACTAGCGGGAGATGAGCAGTTCTTC,CASSDRLAGDEQFF
TRBJ2-7,-,-,TRBV18,TGTGCCAGCTCACCACACGTGGACTACGAGCAGTACTTC,CASSPHVDYEQYF
TRBJ2-7,TRBD1,once,TRBV6-1,TGTGCCAGCAGTGGTGCAGGGGGTATCTACGAGCAGTACTTC,CASSGAGGIYEQYF
TRBJ2-5,TRBD1,-,TRBV2,TGTGCCACCTCAGGGGGCAGGATCCGGGAGACCCAGTACTTC,CATSGGRIRETQYF
TRBJ2-5,-,-,TRBV19,TGTGCCAGTAGTATAGGGGGTGAGGGATCAGAGACCCAGTACTTC,CASSIGGEGSETQYF
TRBJ1-1,-,-,TRBV5-4,TGTGCCAGCAACCCACGACCGGATAACACTGAAGCTTTCTTT,CASNPRPDNTEAFF
TRBJ2-4,TRBD1,once,TRBV10-2,TGCGCCAGCAGTTACAGGGGGGATACCAAAAACATTCAGTACTTC,CASSYRGDTKNIQYF
TRBJ2-5,-,-,TRBV7-8,TGTGCCAGCAGCCAACAGGGTGATTCAGGAGAGACCCAGTACTTC,CASSQQGDSGETQYF
TRBJ2-5,-,-,TRBV9,TGTGCCAGCAGCCCTACTAACGGCGTCGCGCCCCAGTACTTC,CASSPTNGVAPQYF
TRBJ2-1,TRBD1,-,TRBV7-9,TGTGCCAGCAGCCCGACGACAGGGTTCCTCTACAATGAGCAGTTCTTC,CASSPTTGFLYNEQFF
TRBJ1-1,-,-,TRBV29-1,TGCAGCGCTACCACGGGCCTTAACACTGAAGCTTTCTTT,CSATTGLNTEAFF
TRBJ1-3,-,-,TRBV7-9,TGTGCCACCGGATCGTGGGGAAACACCATATATTTT,CATGSWGNTIYF
TRBJ2-7,-,-,TRBV9,TGTGCCAGCAGCAGAACCGGGACATCTTGGGGAGACTACGAGCAGTACTTC,CASSRTGTSWGDYEQYF
TRBJ2-5,-,once,TRBV5-1,TGCGCCAGCAGCTTCGATGGGGGTTCAGAGACCCAGTACTTC,CASSFDGGSETQYF
TRBJ2-5,-,-,TRBV27,TGTGCCAGCAGTCCTTCGGGAGCCCAAGAGACCCAGTACTTC,CASSPSGAQETQYF
TRBJ2-3,-,-,TRBV7-9,TGTGCCAGCAGCCCGCCGCCAGATACGCAGTATTTT,CASSPPPDTQYF
TRBJ2-7,-,-,TRBV6-1,TGTGCCAGCAGTCCACAGCAGAGCTACGAGCAGTACTTC,CASSPQQSYEQYF
TRBJ2-6,-,many,TRBV9,TGTGCCAGCAGCGTAGGAGTCAACTCTGGGGCCAACGTCCTGACTTTC,CASSVGVNSGANVLTF
TRBJ1-2,-,-,TRBV28,TGTGCCAGCACCCGCTTCAGGGTGATCTATGGCTACACCTTC,CASTRFRVIYGYTF
TRBJ1-1,TRBD1,-,TRBV7-2,TGTGCCAGCAGAAGACAGGGGGCGGCGAACACTGAAGCTTTCTTT,CASRRQGAANTEAFF
TRBJ1-5,-,-,TRBV7-2,TGTGCCAGCAGCCGGCAGGACAATCAGCCCCAGCATTTT,CASSRQDNQPQHF
TRBJ1-2,-,-,TRBV18,TGTGCCAGCTCACCCCCGGGTAGGGGTAACGATGGCTACACCTTC,CASSPPGRGNDGYTF
TRBJ1-2,TRBD1,many,TRBV27,TGTGCCAGCAGTCCGTACGACAGGGGGCGGCTAGGCTACACCTTC,CASSPYDRGRLGYTF
TRBJ2-3,TRBD2,many,TRBV10-3,TGTGCCATCAGTGAGAAGGGACTAGCGGGAGGGACAGATACGCAGTATTTT,CAISEKGLAGGTDTQYF
TRBJ2-1,-,-,TRBV2,TGTGCCAGCAGTGATCTAGTCGACGAGCAGTTCTTC,CASSDLVDEQFF
TRBJ1-2,-,-,TRBV27,TGTGCCAGCAGTTTCCCTGAAGGACAGACTAACTATGGCTACACCTTC,CASSFPEGQTNYGYTF
TRBJ1-1,-,once,TRBV7-2,TGTGCCAGCAGCTTGGACGGCTTGAACACTGAAGCTTTCTTT,CASSLDGLNTEAFF
TRBJ2-3,TRBD2,-,TRBV5-4,TGTGCCAGTAGAAGCGGGAGGGCCATGGATACGCAGTATTTT,CASRSGRAMDTQYF
TRBJ2-1,-,-,TRBV7-9,TGTGCCAGCAGCCGTCAGGGCACAAGCTCCTACAATGAGCAGTTCTTC,CASSRQGTSSYNEQFF
TRBJ2-4,TRBD1,-,TRBV5-1,TGCGCCAGCAGCTTGGGACAGGGGGAAAACATTCAGTACTTC,CASSLGQGENIQYF
TRBJ1-1,-,-,TRBV2,TGTGCCAGCACGCAGGACAGTCGATCTGAAGCTTTCTTT,CASTQDSRSEAFF
TRBJ2-5,TRBD2,-,TRBV11-2,TGTGCCAGCAGCTTAAGAGGGGCGACTAGCGGCGGAGAGACCCAGTACTTC,CASSLRGATSGGETQYF
TRBJ2-1,TRBD2,few,TRBV4-1,TGCGCCAGCAGCCGAGGACTAGCGGGAACCAGCTCCTACAATGAGCAGTTCTTC,CASSRGLAGTSSYNEQFF
TRBJ2-1,TRBD2,few,TRBV30,TGTGCCTGGAGTGTTCACGGGACTAGCGGGAGCAGTGAGCAGTTCTTC,CAWSVHGTSGSSEQFF
TRBJ2-7,-,-,TRBV19,TGTGCCAGTAGTATAGGGGCAGGCCCCTACGAGCAGTACTTC,CASSIGAGPYEQYF
TRBJ2-6,-,-,TRBV5-4,TGTGCCAGCAGCTTGGGTACCCGGGGAAACTCTGGGGCCAACGTCCTGACTTTC,CASSLGTRGNSGANVLTF
TRBJ2-4,-,-,TRBV7-2,TGTGCCAGCAGCTTAGTCGAAACAGGCATTCAGTACTTC,CASSLVETGIQYF
TRBJ2-1,-,-,TRBV7-2,TGTGCCAGCAGCTTAGCGGCAGGCGGGAATGAGCAGTTCTTC,CASSLAAGGNEQFF
TRBJ1-2,-,-,TRBV30,TGTGCCTGGAGTGGGGGTGAGGGCTACACCTTC,CAWSGGEGYTF
TRBJ2-3,-,-,TRBV5-6,TGTGCCAGCAGCTTCCGCCAAGGGGGCACAGATACGCAGTATTTT,CASSFRQGGTDTQYF
TRBJ2-1,-,many,TRBV5-1,TGCGCCAGCAGCCCAGGACAGACGTCTTACAATGAGCAGTTCTTC,CASSPGQTSYNEQFF
TRBJ2-1,-,few,TRBV29-1,TGCAGCGTTGAAGCTGGAGGGATGGAGCAGTTCTTC,CSVEAGGMEQFF
TRBJ2-7,TRBD2,-,TRBV18,TGTGCCAGCTCACCCAGACTAGCGGCTGACACTTACGAGCAGTACTTC,CASSPRLAADTYEQYF
TRBJ2-3,TRBD1,-,TRBV7-2,TGTGCCAGCAGCTTACAGACAGGGCCCACAGATACGCAGTATTTT,CASSLQTGPTDTQYF
TRBJ2-1,TRBD1,-,TRBV6-7,TGTGCCAGCAGTTACTCGACTGGCAGGGGGCGATATGAGCAGTTCTTC,CASSYSTGRGRYEQFF
TRBJ1-2,-,-,TRBV25-1,TGTGCCAGCAGTGTTCAGGGCGCAACAGAAGGCTACACCTTC,CASSVQGATEGYTF
TRBJ2-1,TRBD2,-,TRBV28,TGTGCCAGCACCCGGGCCAGCGGGAGGGCCGGTGAGCAGTTCTTC,CASTRASGRAGEQFF
TRBJ2-5,-,-,TRBV6-6,TGTGCCAGCAATTTACAGGCAGACCGCGGAGAGACCCAGTACTTC,CASNLQADRGETQYF
TRBJ1-5,TRBD1,-,TRBV25-1,TGTGCCAGCAGTTCATCCGGGACAGGTTATCAGCCCCAGCATTTT,CASSSSGTGYQPQHF
TRBJ2-1,TRBD1,few,TRBV20-1,TGCAGTCCGGGGACAGACAATGAGCAGTTCTTC,CSPGTDNEQFF
TRBJ2-3,-,-,TRBV13,TGTGCCAGCAGCTTAGGGAATAGGTTCACAGATACGCAGTATTTT,CASSLGNRFTDTQYF
TRBJ1-5,-,-,TRBV2,TGTGCCAGCAGTGGACAGAGCAATCAGCCCCAGCATTTT,CASSGQSNQPQHF
TRBJ2-3,TRBD2,many,TRBV7-2,TGTGCCAGCAGCTTAGTATCTAGCGGGAGGGGAGAAGTCGCAGATACGCAGTATTTT,CASSLVSSGRGEVADTQYF